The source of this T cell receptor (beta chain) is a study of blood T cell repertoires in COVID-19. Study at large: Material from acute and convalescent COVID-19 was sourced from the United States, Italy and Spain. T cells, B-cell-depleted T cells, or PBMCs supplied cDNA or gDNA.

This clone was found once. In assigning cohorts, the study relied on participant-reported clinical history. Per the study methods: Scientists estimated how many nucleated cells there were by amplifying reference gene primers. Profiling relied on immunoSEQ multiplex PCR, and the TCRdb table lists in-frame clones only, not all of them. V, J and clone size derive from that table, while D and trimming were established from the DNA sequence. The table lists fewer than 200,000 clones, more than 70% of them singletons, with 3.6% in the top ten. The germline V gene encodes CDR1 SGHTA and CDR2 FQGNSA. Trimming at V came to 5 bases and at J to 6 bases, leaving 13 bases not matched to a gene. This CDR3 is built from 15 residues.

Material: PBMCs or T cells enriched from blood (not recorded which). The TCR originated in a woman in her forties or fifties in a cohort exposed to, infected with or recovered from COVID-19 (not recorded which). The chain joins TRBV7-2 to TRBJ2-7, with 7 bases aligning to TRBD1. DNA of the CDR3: TGTGCCAGCAGCCAACCCCGGGACAGACGGTTCGAGCAGTACTTC. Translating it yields CASSQPRDRRFEQYF.